Listed below are T cell receptor beta chains from one sample, sequenced in a study of cytomegalovirus exposure and HLA in healthy donors. TCRdb keeps only in-frame clones here, not all; method: immunoSEQ multiplex PCR. The repertoire holds about 130,000 clones, with around 72% as singletons. The sequencing sample was made of PBMCs. These TCRs come from a woman between 40 and 50 years old in good health and CMV-seronegative. The conserved cysteine and the conserved F or W are not part of the CDR3 here.

>14|TRBV11-1
ASSLRSREPYNEQF
>12|TRBV6-6
ASSYVGQGYGYT
>11|TRBV15
ATSRDLGDTQY
>11|TRBV27
ASSLSRGDTIY
>12|TRBV6-1
ASRGTVGGQPQH
>12|TRBV28
ASSTTLGHYEQY
>12|TRBV5-1
ASSSQAGTETQY
>13|TRBV28
ASSLGTGEGETQY
>13|TRBV5-5
ASSLMSSPYNEQF
>11|TRBV28
ASSKDILKELF
>13|TRBV10-3
AISEARTSLDEQF
>14|TRBV4-1
ASSQETGGGQETQY
>12|TRBV6-5
ASSSGGGTDTQY
>14|TRBV28
ASSYQQGPSTDTQY
>14|TRBV4-1
ASSQELAGGSYEQY
>12|TRBV7-9
SSSLRDSYSPLH
>14|TRBV11-2
ASSPMSGQGIHEQY
>10|TRBV28
ASFPRDRDGY
>12|TRBV7-8
ASSLARMGDEQF
>11|TRBV11-2
ASARAPNQPQH
>16|TRBV7-2
ASSTHPPGGLNTGELF
>10|TRBV7-8
ASSRGYYGYT
>13|TRBV7-3
ASSPLGNQGGELF
>13|TRBV28
ASSFGSTGGYEQY
>12|TRBV9
ASSLRDRNTEAF
>15|TRBV27
ASRLLPTATSTDTQY
>16|TRBV4-2
ASSQVTGTISGANVLT
>9|TRBV25-1
ASSELTRAF
>12|TRBV19
ASSEQGARYEQY
>14|TRBV11-1
ASSWTGIGDTGELF
>14|TRBV28
ASSPLTGKYQETQY
>13|TRBV28
ASSLYGLNTGELF
>13|TRBV30
AWSVPSGSDTEAF
>11|TRBV9
ASSATETYGYT
>14|TRBV7-8
ASSLGIAGSTGELF
>14|TRBV4-2
ASSQSLGAVPDTQY
>9|TRBV11-2
ASSLELRKI
>13|TRBV4-1
ASSQVEGAAEKLF
>12|TRBV18
ASSLDSIGNTIY
>13|TRBV9
ASSVEPKMGERQF
>13|TRBV5-5
ASSLNEGASLEQY
>10|TRBV5-1
ASSLAGDTQY
>11|TRBV13
ASSLERGYEQY
>12|TRBV7-8
ASSPEDFNEKLF
>11|TRBV30
AWSVSGNYGYT
>13|TRBV6-4
ASSDAGGSTDTQY
>15|TRBV4-2
ASSQEWDSFNTGELF
>14|TRBV11-3
ASSLAPGPNTGELF
>13|TRBV27
ASSTWTGVRDTQY
>18|TRBV19
ASRGGQGRLGFANTGELF